This is a list of T cell receptor beta chains from one sample in a study of T cell responses to AZD1222 COVID-19 vaccine. The data were produced by immunoSEQ multiplex PCR, yet TCRdb's version contains in-frame clones alone and is incomplete. The sample yields under 110,000 clones, 70% to 90% seen once. The sequencing here drew on peripheral blood, taken 28 days after the second AZD1222 dose. Receptor source: an adult who received the AZD1222 COVID-19 vaccine. CDR3s include the opening cysteine and the closing phenylalanine or tryptophan.

v_call	j_call	cdr3_aa
TRBV2	TRBJ1-2	CASSVFAGATHYGYTF
TRBV7-9	TRBJ1-6	CASSSGQMSYSPLHF
TRBV28	TRBJ1-2	CASRGGTARQGYTF
TRBV30	TRBJ1-6	CAWSNGRDSPLHF
TRBV3-1/TRBV3-2	TRBJ2-1	CASSHPGLAGARLSSYNEQFF
TRBV12-3/TRBV12-4	TRBJ1-6	CASSWGPSPLHF
TRBV5-4	TRBJ2-5	CASSSAQTLGETQYF
TRBV29-1	TRBJ2-1	CSVVASGSLYEQFF
TRBV7-8	TRBJ2-2	CASSLLGTGELFF
TRBV10-3	TRBJ1-5	CATGGGNQPQHF
TRBV28	TRBJ1-6	CASSFLQAGNNSPLHF
TRBV28	TRBJ2-7	CASSLRSTFGNEQYF
TRBV9	TRBJ2-1	CASSVSGNLYNEQFF
TRBV28	TRBJ2-7	CASRSRQGAGEQYF
TRBV6-1	TRBJ2-7	CASSDTGVGEQYF
TRBV14	TRBJ2-4	CASSQARGGVGAKNIQYF
TRBV5-4	TRBJ2-1	CASSQQGGRLSSYNEQFF
TRBV19	TRBJ2-2	CASGDRAPGELFF
TRBV6-1	TRBJ1-5	CASSAQTGNQPQHF
TRBV7-9	TRBJ2-3	CASSEAGVSDTQYF
TRBV4-3	TRBJ2-1	CASSQVKASGVYNEQFF
TRBV2	TRBJ2-7	CASSDASRSYEQYF
TRBV19	TRBJ1-1	CASSIWGNTEAFF
TRBV9	TRBJ2-2	CASSARGQALGELFF
TRBV28	TRBJ1-6	CASSLGSSPNSPLHF
TRBV27	TRBJ2-1	CASMKGGTGMYNEQFF
TRBV6-5	TRBJ1-1	CASSKSGAEAFF
TRBV27	TRBJ1-1	CASRPTGAVEAFF